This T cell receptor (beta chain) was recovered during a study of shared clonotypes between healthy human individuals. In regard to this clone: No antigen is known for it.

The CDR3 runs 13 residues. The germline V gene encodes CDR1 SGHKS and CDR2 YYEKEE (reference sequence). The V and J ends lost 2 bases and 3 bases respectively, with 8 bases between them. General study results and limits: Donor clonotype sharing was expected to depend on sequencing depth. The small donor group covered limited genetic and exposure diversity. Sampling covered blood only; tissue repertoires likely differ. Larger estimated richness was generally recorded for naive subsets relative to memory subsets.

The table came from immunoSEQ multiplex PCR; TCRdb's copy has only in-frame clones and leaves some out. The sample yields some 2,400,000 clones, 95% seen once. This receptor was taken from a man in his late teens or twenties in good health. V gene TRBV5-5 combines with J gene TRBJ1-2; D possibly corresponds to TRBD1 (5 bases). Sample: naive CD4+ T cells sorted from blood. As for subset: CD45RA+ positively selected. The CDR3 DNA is TGTGCCAGCAGCTTTGGGGGTGACTATGGCTACACCTTC. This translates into CASSFGGDYGYTF.